What follows are 8 T cell receptor beta chains derived from one specimen sequenced in a study of blood T cell repertoires in COVID-19. The table came from immunoSEQ multiplex PCR; TCRdb's copy has only in-frame clones and leaves some out. The sample includes around 62,000 clones, almost 85% of them seen just once. Specimen: peripheral blood. These receptors originate from a man aged 45-60 years with acute or convalescent COVID-19.

V and J are TRBV11-2 and TRBJ1-1, with 8 bases lining up with TRBD1. Per germline, CDR1 SGHAT and CDR2 FQNNGV. The CDR3 extends over 14 amino acids. V trimming: 5 bases; J trimming: 1 base; junction bases outside the gene matches: 3. The CDR3 sequence: CASSMTGANTEAFF. The DNA for the CDR3 is TGTGCCAGCAGCATGACAGGGGCGAACACTGAAGCTTTCTTT. Filled out from reference TRBV11-2 and TRBJ1-1, the complete variable domain reads EAGVAQSPRYKIIEKRQSVAFWCNPISGHATLYWYQQILGQGPKLLIQFQNNGVVDDSQLPKDRFSAERLKGVDSTLKIQPAKLEDSAVYLCASSMTGANTEAFFGQGTRLTVV.

This chain joins TRBV9 and TRBJ1-2; D is undetermined. The V gene lost 3 bases and the J gene lost 8 bases, with 11 bases spanning the gap. CDR1 and CDR2 from the germline V gene are SGDLS and YYNGEE. This CDR3 is built from 12 residues. In nucleotides, the CDR3 is TGTGCCAGCAGCGATGTGAGATTCGGCTACACCTTC. It encodes CASSDVRFGYTF.

Details on this clone: This could be a read error, since a much larger clone is one nucleotide away. J is TRBJ2-7 and V is TRBV11-2; D ambiguous. V shed 3 bases and J shed 1 base, with 7 bases lying between them. CDR1 and CDR2 from the germline V gene are SGHAT and FQNNGV. The CDR3 consists of 13 residues. The CDR3 protein is CASSFGRSYEQYF. In DNA, the CDR3 is TGTGCCAGCAGCTTTGGCAGATCCTACGAGCAGTACTTC. Drawing the rest from reference TRBV11-2 and TRBJ2-7, the complete variable domain is EAGVAQSPRYKIIEKRQSVAFWCNPISGHATLYWYQQILGQGPKLLIQFQNNGVVDDSQLPKDRFSAERLKGVDSTLKIQPAKLEDSAVYLCASSFGRSYEQYFGPGTRLTVT.

The chain uses TRBV6-6 and TRBJ1-1; D remains ambiguous. The CDR3 is 11 residues long. Germline V gene sequence: CDR1 MNHNY, CDR2 SVGAGI (reference sequence). Trimming left V 2 bases short and J 8 bases short, with 6 bases between. The CDR3 DNA follows: TGTGCCAGCAGTTACGGCATAGAAGCTTTCTTT. Residues: CASSYGIEAFF.

This chain links TRBV7-9 with TRBJ2-1; TRBD2 matches at 7 bases. The CDR3 contains 14 residues. Germline loops: CDR1 SEHNR, CDR2 FQNEAQ (reference sequence). V was pared by 7 bases and J by 9 bases, with 12 bases of the junction left unmatched. CDR3 coding DNA: TGTGCCAGCACCTGGATTGGGGGGGGGACTGAGCAGTTCTTC. It is translated as CASTWIGGGTEQFF.

CDR3 sequence (DNA): TGTGCCTCCACACGCCAAAATGAGCAGTTCTTC. Its translation is CASTRQNEQFF. The chain has TRBV19 and TRBJ2-1; no reliable D call. Deletions cut 11 bases from V and 7 bases from J, with 12 bases between. Germline V lookup: CDR1 LNHDA, CDR2 SQIVND (reference sequence). The CDR3 sequence is 11 residues long.

This clone came up a few times. The chain combines TRBV29-1 with TRBJ1-3; weak D call: TRBD1 (5 bases). Germline lookup yields CDR1 SQVTM and CDR2 ANQGSEA. Between the trimmed V and J ends, which lost 8 bases and 0 bases, there was a span of 8 bases. The CDR3 is made up of 12 amino acids. CDR3 bases: TGCAGCATCAGGGACTCTGGAAACACCATATATTTT. This translates into CSIRDSGNTIYF.

V and J are TRBV6-6 and TRBJ2-1; D is ambiguous. Germline V gives CDR1 MNHNY, CDR2 SVGAGI (reference sequence). Trimming pared 0 bases from V and 10 bases from J, leaving 10 bases between. The CDR3 is 13 residues long. The DNA of the CDR3 is TGTGCCAGCAGTTACTCGACATCTGCCGAGCAGTTCTTC. Amino acids: CASSYSTSAEQFF.